The 31 T cell receptor beta chains below all came from one sample that was sequenced in a study of blood T cell repertoires in COVID-19. Assay used: immunoSEQ multiplex PCR; TCRdb lists only in-frame clones, some missing. This sample carries some 190,000 clones, over 75% of them seen once, and the ten largest clones take 4.3%. Material for sequencing was PBMCs or T cells enriched from blood (not recorded which). These receptors all come from a man aged 25 to 45 with acute COVID-19.

The chain links TRBV28 to TRBJ1-2; D uncertain. Germline V lookup: CDR1 MDHEN, CDR2 SYDVKM. CDR3 size: 15 residues. V lost 1 base to trimming and J lost 0 bases, with 9 bases between them. The CDR3 coding sequence is TGTGCCAGCAGTTTATCCGGGTTAGCTAACTATGGCTACACCTTC. Its protein is CASSLSGLANYGYTF.

This clone was observed once. This chain's CDR3 is CASSQGASSRARELFF. Written as DNA, the CDR3 is TGTGCCAGCAGCCAGGGAGCGAGTTCACGAGCGAGGGAGCTGTTTTTT. The rearrangement uses TRBV3-1 (or the pseudogene TRBV3-2) and TRBJ2-2, with D possibly being TRBD2 (5 bases). Looked up from germline, CDR1 is LGHDT and CDR2 is YNNKEL (reference sequence). The CDR3 loop spans 16 amino acids. Deletions cut 3 bases from V and 9 bases from J, with 20 bases between.

This clone was observed many times. This rearrangement joins TRBV7-9 to TRBJ1-5; D is perhaps TRBD1 (5 bases). The CDR3 is 15 amino acids. The ends were cut back, 0 bases at V and 5 bases at J, with 11 bases in the middle. Per germline, CDR1 SEHNR and CDR2 FQNEAQ (reference sequence). The CDR3 loop is CASSLAQGRHQPQHF. The DNA for the CDR3 is TGTGCCAGCAGCTTAGCGCAGGGCCGGCATCAGCCCCAGCATTTT.

The V call is TRBV18, the J call TRBJ2-7; tentative D call: TRBD2 (7 bases). V dropped 8 bases and J dropped 4 bases, with 15 bases sitting between them. Germline lookup yields CDR1 KGHSH and CDR2 LQKENI. The CDR3 has 13 residues. CDR3 sequence: CASAMGGLYEQYF. The CDR3 DNA sequence: TGTGCCAGCGCCATGGGGGGGCTTTACGAGCAGTACTTC.

The chain links TRBV12-1 to TRBJ1-2; the table's D call, TRBD1, has no DNA check behind it. TRBV12-1 is termed a pseudogene. The CDR3 loop spans 16 amino acids. CDR3 in DNA: TGTGCCAGCAGCTGGCACAGGGTACAACCCAACTATGGCTACACCTTC. It translates to CASSWHRVQPNYGYTF.

This clone was counted once. Other DNA sequences in the same sample also yield this CDR3. The chain is built from TRBV5-1 and TRBJ1-2; D remains unclear. The CDR3 spans 13 residues. Germline V gives CDR1 SGHRS, CDR2 YFSETQ. V was shortened by 0 bases and J by 4 bases, with 7 bases between the two germline ends. CDR3 region: CASSLVTGYGYTF. The CDR3 coding sequence is TGCGCCAGCAGCTTGGTCACTGGCTATGGCTACACCTTC.

This clone was found many times. V gene TRBV2 combines with J gene TRBJ1-2, with 11 bases aligning to TRBD1. CDR1 is SNHLY, CDR2 FYNNEI, per germline. This CDR3 contains 14 residues. The V gene end was trimmed by 7 bases and the J gene end by 6 bases; junction bases not matched to a gene: 7. CDR3 bases: TGTGCCAGCAACCTGGACAGGGGGCGCGATGGCTACACCTTC. Its protein product is CASNLDRGRDGYTF.

The chain combines TRBV29-1 with TRBJ1-1; 7 nucleotides align to TRBD1. Per the germline V gene, CDR1 is SQVTM and CDR2 is ANQGSEA. The trim removed 6 bases at V and 1 base at J, leaving 8 bases unmatched. The CDR3 contains 14 residues. The DNA for the CDR3 is TGCAGCGTATGGGGGACAGACACGAACACTGAAGCTTTCTTT. This gives the protein CSVWGTDTNTEAFF.

The chain couples TRBV10-3 to TRBJ1-1; D perhaps matches TRBD1 (5 bases). The CDR3 is 13 amino acids. V lost 7 bases and J lost 1, with 10 bases in between. Germline V gene sequence: CDR1 ENHRY, CDR2 SYGVKD. Written as DNA, the CDR3 is TGTGCCATCACCGAACAGGAGAACACTGAAGCTTTCTTT. Its protein product is CAITEQENTEAFF.

The genes are TRBV6-6 and TRBJ1-2, with 8 bases lining up with TRBD1. V lost 11 bases to trimming and J lost 4 bases; unmatched junction nucleotides: 9. This CDR3 contains 13 residues. Per the germline V gene, CDR1 is MNHNY and CDR2 is SVGAGI (reference sequence). In nucleotides, the CDR3 is TGTGCCGTGGGGAGGGGGACAGGCTATGGCTACACCTTC. This gives the protein CAVGRGTGYGYTF.

This chain connects TRBV28 to TRBJ2-7; 9 bases line up with TRBD2. V gave up 7 bases and J gave up 2 bases; unmatched junction bases: 6. Germline V gives CDR1 MDHEN, CDR2 SYDVKM. The CDR3 contains 14 residues. The CDR3 sequence is CASTAGGPTYEQYF. CDR3 coding DNA: TGTGCCAGCACCGCGGGGGGGCCCACCTACGAGCAGTACTTC.

The V call is TRBV6-5, the J call TRBJ2-7; no reliable D call. This CDR3 spans 14 amino acids. Trimming took 5 bases from V and 0 from J, leaving 11 bases between them. Germline V gene data show CDR1 as MNHEY and CDR2 as SVGAGI. The CDR3 loop reads CASSRAFDSYEQYF. CDR3 bases: TGTGCCAGCAGTAGAGCGTTCGACTCCTACGAGCAGTACTTC.

The CDR3 loop is CAISDRQGSDTEAFF. The CDR3 nucleotides are TGTGCCATCAGTGACAGACAGGGCTCGGACACTGAAGCTTTCTTT. This chain uses TRBV10-3 with TRBJ1-1; 7 bases are a match to TRBD1. Losses at the gene ends were 3 bases for V and 3 bases for J; bases not matched to a gene: 7. Germline V gives CDR1 ENHRY, CDR2 SYGVKD. The CDR3 covers 15 residues.

The rearrangement joins TRBV5-5 to TRBJ1-2; 7 nucleotides align to TRBD1. The CDR3 spans 17 residues. Germline V CDR1 and CDR2: SGHKS, YYEKEE (reference sequence). With 2 bases clipped from V and 1 base from J, the junction kept 11 bases outside the gene matches. Here the CDR3 DNA reads TGTGCCAGCAGCTTCTGGGTGAAGGGACAGCATAACTATGGCTACACCTTC. This codes for CASSFWVKGQHNYGYTF.

CDR3 nucleotide sequence: TGTGCCAGCAGCTTGGGGAGAGAGACCCAGTACTTC. Translated: CASSLGRETQYF. The genes are TRBV5-5 and TRBJ2-5; D is unresolved. V lost 0 bases to trimming and J lost 4 bases, with 4 bases between them. Germline V gene data show CDR1 as SGHKS and CDR2 as YYEKEE (reference sequence). CDR3 length: 12 amino acids.

This clone was counted once. The chain employs TRBV28 and TRBJ2-1; D remains unclear. This CDR3 is built from 12 residues. V lost 6 bases, J lost 9 bases, and 12 bases lay in between. CDR1 is MDHEN and CDR2 is SYDVKM in the germline V gene. The CDR3 region has the DNA TGTGCCAGCAGCTTCGGAGCCCTTGAGCAGTTCTTC. Protein: CASSFGALEQFF.

The chain has TRBV5-6 and TRBJ2-3; TRBD1 agrees at 9 bases. Unmatched junction bases numbered 3, after V lost 0 bases and J lost 4 bases. CDR3 length equals 15 residues. Germline lookup yields CDR1 SGHDT and CDR2 YYEEEE. The CDR3 region is CASSLVGQGPDTQYF. CDR3 bases: TGTGCCAGCAGCTTGGTGGGACAGGGTCCAGATACGCAGTATTTT.

In the case of this clone: At one end, the junction sequence differs from germline, possibly due to a read error. The rearrangement joins TRBV6-8 to TRBJ1-1; D not certain. CDR1 MNHGY and CDR2 SAAAGT come from the germline V gene. This CDR3 spans 10 amino acids. CDR3 sequence: CASSYCDCLF. CDR3 sequence (DNA): TGTGCCAGCAGTTACTGCGACTGCCTCTTT.

The CDR3 region has the DNA TGTGCCAGTAGTACGCGGTCGGACAGGGCCTACGAGCAGTACTTC. Translation: CASSTRSDRAYEQYF. The J gene is TRBJ2-7, the V gene TRBV19; 8 nucleotides align to TRBD1. The CDR3 totals 15 residues. The germline V gene has CDR1 LNHDA and CDR2 SQIVND (reference sequence). V dropped 4 bases and J dropped 2; count of bases not matched to a gene: 7.

The CDR3 bases are TGTGCCAGCAGTGAATATAGACAGGGCCAAGAGACCCAGTACTTC. Protein: CASSEYRQGQETQYF. The chain employs TRBV25-1 and TRBJ2-5; 7 bases map to TRBD1. The V gene end was trimmed by 0 bases and the J gene end by 1 base; junction bases not matched to a gene: 2. Germline CDR1 reads MGHDK; CDR2 reads SYGVNS. This CDR3 contains 15 residues.

The V and J genes are TRBV5-1 and TRBJ2-5, with 7 positions matching TRBD1. The CDR3 is made up of 14 amino acids. With V trimmed by 0 bases and J by 4 bases, 3 bases remained unmatched. Germline CDR1 reads SGHRS; CDR2 reads YFSETQ. This CDR3 reads CASSLERGPETQYF. The CDR3 bases are TGCGCCAGCAGCTTGGAAAGGGGGCCAGAGACCCAGTACTTC.

This clone was observed once. V usage is TRBV19 and J usage is TRBJ2-4; 14 nucleotides agree with TRBD2. The CDR3 totals 17 residues. The germline V gene encodes CDR1 LNHDA and CDR2 SQIVND (reference sequence). With 3 bases clipped from V and 6 bases from J, the junction kept 7 bases outside the gene matches. CDR3 DNA sequence: TGTGCCAGTAGTATCCCCGGGACTAGCGGGGGTGGAAACATTCAGTACTTC. Translation: CASSIPGTSGGGNIQYF.

The chain has TRBV28 and TRBJ1-5; 7 nucleotides agree with TRBD1. Per germline, CDR1 MDHEN and CDR2 SYDVKM. The CDR3 has 16 residues. The ends lost 4 bases at V and 2 bases at J; junction bases unmatched: 8. The CDR3 protein is CASSYPRGLGNQPQHF. The CDR3 coding sequence is TGTGCCAGCAGTTACCCTAGGGGGCTAGGCAATCAGCCCCAGCATTTT.

This chain connects TRBV5-1 to TRBJ1-5; TRBD1 is a possible D gene (5 bases). Trimming pared 0 bases from V and 0 bases from J, leaving 7 bases between. There are 15 residues in the CDR3. CDR1 and CDR2 from the germline V gene are SGHRS and YFSETQ. CDR3 coding DNA: TGCGCCAGCAGCTTGGAGGGGCATAGCAATCAGCCCCAGCATTTT. This encodes CASSLEGHSNQPQHF.

The chain employs TRBV2 and TRBJ2-7, with 9 bases that match TRBD1. Germline V gene lookup returns CDR1 SNHLY and CDR2 FYNNEI. Unmatched junction bases numbered 5, after V lost 6 bases and J lost 2 bases. The length of the CDR3 is 14 residues. The CDR3 is CASSRQGVTYEQYF. The CDR3, as DNA: TGTGCCAGCAGCCGACAGGGGGTGACCTACGAGCAGTACTTC.

The chain employs TRBV10-2 and TRBJ2-3; the D gene is possibly TRBD1 (6 bases). This CDR3 is 16 amino acids long. Germline CDR1 WSHSY, CDR2 SAAADI. Trimming took off 10 bases at V and 6 bases at J, with 26 bases between the two ends. Written as DNA, the CDR3 is TGCGCCACCTCATCTCCGGGACAATCGTTACCCGATACGCAGTATTTT. As protein: CATSSPGQSLPDTQYF.

The genes are TRBV24-1 and TRBJ2-1; D is undetermined. The CDR3 is 16 amino acids. Germline V gene lookup returns CDR1 KGHDR and CDR2 SFDVKD. The germline V and J ends were trimmed by 6 bases and 5 bases, with 19 bases remaining between them. The chain's CDR3 is CATSYPGDRGHNEQFF. The CDR3 DNA reads as TGTGCCACCAGTTACCCCGGAGACCGAGGCCACAATGAGCAGTTCTTC.

V gene TRBV7-9 combines with J gene TRBJ2-2, with D perhaps TRBD2 (6 bases). This CDR3 has 13 amino acids. The V gene lost 5 bases and the J gene lost 5 bases, with 9 bases spanning the gap. Looked up from germline, CDR1 is SEHNR and CDR2 is FQNEAQ (reference sequence). The CDR3 sequence: CASSTLATGELFF. The CDR3 nucleotides read TGTGCCAGCAGCACACTAGCTACCGGGGAGCTGTTTTTT.

For the CDR3, the DNA is TGTGCCAGCAGCCGAGGGGGCAATGGCTACACCTTC. Its translation: CASSRGGNGYTF. This chain links TRBV12-3 or TRBV12-4 with TRBJ1-2; 7 bases align to TRBD1. Trimming at V came to 6 bases and at J to 6 bases, leaving 4 bases not matched to a gene. The CDR3 loop spans 12 amino acids.

The count of this clone is one. The chain recombines TRBV28 with TRBJ1-6, with 8 bases that match TRBD1. The V segment lost 7 bases and the J segment 7 bases; nucleotides outside the gene matches: 12. The CDR3 contains 16 residues. Germline V gene sequence: CDR1 MDHEN, CDR2 SYDVKM. The CDR3 sequence is CASKGTRQGLNSPLHF. CDR3 nucleotides: TGTGCCAGCAAGGGAACTCGACAGGGGTTGAATTCACCCCTCCACTTT.

The chain uses TRBV6-6 and TRBJ1-3, with 8 bases lining up with TRBD1. Germline assignment: CDR1 MNHNY and CDR2 SVGAGI (reference sequence). The CDR3 sequence is 17 residues long. With V trimmed by 5 bases and J by 0 bases, 9 bases remained unmatched. CDR3 protein: CASSRGQGPFSGNTIYF. The DNA for the CDR3 is TGTGCCAGCAGTCGAGGACAGGGCCCTTTCTCTGGAAACACCATATATTTT.